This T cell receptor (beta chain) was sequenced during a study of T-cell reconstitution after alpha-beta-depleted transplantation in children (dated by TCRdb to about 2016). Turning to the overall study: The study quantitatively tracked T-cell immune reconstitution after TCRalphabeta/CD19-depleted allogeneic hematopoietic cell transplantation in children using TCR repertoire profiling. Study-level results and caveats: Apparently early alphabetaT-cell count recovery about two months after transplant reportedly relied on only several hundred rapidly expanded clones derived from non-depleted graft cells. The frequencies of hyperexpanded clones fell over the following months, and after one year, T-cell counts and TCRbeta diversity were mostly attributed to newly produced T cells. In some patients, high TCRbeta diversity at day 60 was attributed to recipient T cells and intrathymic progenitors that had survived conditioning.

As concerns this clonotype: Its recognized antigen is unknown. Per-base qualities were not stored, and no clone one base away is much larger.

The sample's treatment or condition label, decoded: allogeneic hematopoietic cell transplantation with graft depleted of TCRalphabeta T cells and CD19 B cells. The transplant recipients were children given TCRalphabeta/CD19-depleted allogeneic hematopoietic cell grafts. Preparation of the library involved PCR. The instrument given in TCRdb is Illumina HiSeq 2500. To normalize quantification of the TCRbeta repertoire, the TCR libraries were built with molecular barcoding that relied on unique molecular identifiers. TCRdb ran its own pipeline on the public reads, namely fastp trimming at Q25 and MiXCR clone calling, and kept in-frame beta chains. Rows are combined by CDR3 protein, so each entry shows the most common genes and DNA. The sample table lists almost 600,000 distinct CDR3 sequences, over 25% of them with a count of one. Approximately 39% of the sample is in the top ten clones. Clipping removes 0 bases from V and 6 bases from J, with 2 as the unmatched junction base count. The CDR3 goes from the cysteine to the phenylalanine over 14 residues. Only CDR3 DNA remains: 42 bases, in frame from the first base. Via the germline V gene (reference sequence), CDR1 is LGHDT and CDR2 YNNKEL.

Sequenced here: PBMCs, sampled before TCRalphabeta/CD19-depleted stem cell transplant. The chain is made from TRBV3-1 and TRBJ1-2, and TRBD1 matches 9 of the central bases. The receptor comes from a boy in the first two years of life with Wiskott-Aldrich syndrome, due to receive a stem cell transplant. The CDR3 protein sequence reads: CASSQEGTGNGYTF. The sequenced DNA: TGTGCCAGCAGCCAAGAGGGGACAGGGAATGGCTACACCTTC.